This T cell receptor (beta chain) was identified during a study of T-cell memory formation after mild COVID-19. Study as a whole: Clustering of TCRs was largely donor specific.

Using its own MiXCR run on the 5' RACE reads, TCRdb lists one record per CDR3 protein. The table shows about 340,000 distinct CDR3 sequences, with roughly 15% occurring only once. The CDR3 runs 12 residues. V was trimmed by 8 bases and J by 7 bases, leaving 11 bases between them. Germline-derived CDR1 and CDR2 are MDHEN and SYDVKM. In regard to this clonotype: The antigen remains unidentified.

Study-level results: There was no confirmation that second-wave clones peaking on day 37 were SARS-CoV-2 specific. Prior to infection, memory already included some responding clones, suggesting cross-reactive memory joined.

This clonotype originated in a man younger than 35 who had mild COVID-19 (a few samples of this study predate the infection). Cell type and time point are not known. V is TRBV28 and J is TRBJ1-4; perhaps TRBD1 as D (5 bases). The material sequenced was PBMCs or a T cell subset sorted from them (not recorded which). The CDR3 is CASGGGSEKLFF. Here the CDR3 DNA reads TGTGCCAGCGGTGGGGGGAGTGAAAAACTGTTTTTT. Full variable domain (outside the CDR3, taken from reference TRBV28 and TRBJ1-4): DVKVTQSSRYLVKRTGEKVFLECVQDMDHENMFWYRQDPGLGLRLIYFSYDVKMKEKGDIPEGYSVSREKKERFSLILESASTNQTSMYLCASGGGSEKLFFGSGTQLSVL.